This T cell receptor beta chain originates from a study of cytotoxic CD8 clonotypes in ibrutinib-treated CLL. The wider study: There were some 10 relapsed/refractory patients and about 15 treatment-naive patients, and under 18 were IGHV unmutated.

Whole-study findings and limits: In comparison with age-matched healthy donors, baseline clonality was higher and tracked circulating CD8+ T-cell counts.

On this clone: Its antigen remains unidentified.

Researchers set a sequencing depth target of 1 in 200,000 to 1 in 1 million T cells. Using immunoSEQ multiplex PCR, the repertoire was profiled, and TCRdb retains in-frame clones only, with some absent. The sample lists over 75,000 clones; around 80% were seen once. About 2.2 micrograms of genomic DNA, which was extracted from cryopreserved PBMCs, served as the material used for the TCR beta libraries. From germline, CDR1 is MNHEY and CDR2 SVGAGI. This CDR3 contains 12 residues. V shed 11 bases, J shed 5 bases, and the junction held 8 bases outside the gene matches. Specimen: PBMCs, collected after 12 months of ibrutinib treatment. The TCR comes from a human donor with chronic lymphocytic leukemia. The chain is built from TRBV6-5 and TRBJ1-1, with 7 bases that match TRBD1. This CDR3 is CAAHTGETEAFF. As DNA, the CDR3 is TGTGCCGCACATACAGGGGAAACTGAAGCTTTCTTT.